This entry lists 31 T cell receptor beta chains sequenced from one sample in a study of cytomegalovirus exposure and HLA in healthy donors (dated by TCRdb to about 2017). Library creation used the immunoSEQ multiplex PCR assay. A mixture of 60 forward primers for TCR Vbeta segments and 13 reverse primers for TCR Jbeta segments was used in the multiplex PCR. This immuneACCESS table, as held by TCRdb, lists in-frame sequences with V and J called but not all clones. Of the missing ones, under half trace to an unresolved V gene in checked studies; the others have no known cause. For this sample there are 90,000 to 140,000 clones; about 15% appear just once. Approximately 0.8% of the sample belongs to the ten largest clones. Sequencing input: PBMCs. The receptors derive from a female donor in good health and CMV-seronegative.

The chain joins TRBV5-1 to TRBJ2-1; D not resolved. V shed 0 bases and J shed 0 bases, with 13 bases lying between them. Germline-derived CDR1 and CDR2 are SGHRS and YFSETQ. The CDR3 runs to 17 residues. CDR3 in DNA: TGCGCCAGCAGCTTGGCCTTGGCTGCTAGCTCCTACAATGAGCAGTTCTTC. Residues: CASSLALAASSYNEQFF.

This clone was seen only a few times. The V gene is TRBV7-9, the J gene TRBJ1-5, with D possibly matching TRBD1 (5 bases). Per the germline V gene, CDR1 is SEHNR and CDR2 is FQNEAQ (reference sequence). Trimming cost V 5 bases and J 9 bases, with 14 bases left between them. This CDR3 has 13 amino acids. The CDR3 DNA sequence: TGTGCCAGCAGCCTTCAGGGACTTGGGCCCCAGCATTTT. Translated, it gives CASSLQGLGPQHF.

CDR3 protein: CASSPMQGLSTGELFF. The CDR3 DNA reads as TGTGCCAGCTCACCAATGCAGGGGTTGAGCACCGGGGAGCTGTTTTTT. The J gene is TRBJ2-2, the V gene TRBV18; D perhaps matches TRBD1 (6 bases). Trimming shortened V by 2 bases and J by 4 bases, and 14 bases separated the two germline ends. CDR1 KGHSH and CDR2 LQKENI come from the germline V gene. The CDR3 has 16 amino acids.

This clone was picked up a small number of times. This chain links TRBV5-6 with TRBJ2-5, with D tentatively TRBD1 (5 bases). CDR3 length: 15 amino acids. CDR1 and CDR2 (germline): SGHDT, YYEEEE. Deletions cut 4 bases from V and 5 bases from J, with 18 bases between. This chain's CDR3 is CASSRGYGFGETQYF. CDR3 nucleotide sequence: TGTGCCAGCAGCAGGGGTTACGGGTTCGGCGAGACCCAGTACTTC.

This sequence joins TRBV30 and TRBJ2-7; 9 bases map to TRBD1. The CDR3 runs 15 residues. V shed 0 bases, J shed 4 bases, and the junction held 7 bases outside the gene matches. Germline V gene sequence: CDR1 GTSNPN, CDR2 SVGIG (reference sequence). CDR3 in DNA: TGTGCCTGGAGTGTTACCGGGACAGGGTCATACGAGCAGTACTTC. Amino acid sequence: CAWSVTGTGSYEQYF.

This clone was recorded a few times. The J gene is TRBJ2-5, the V gene TRBV2; 7 nucleotides match TRBD2. The CDR3 consists of 14 residues. V lost 6 bases to trimming and J lost 3 bases; unmatched junction nucleotides: 7. Germline CDR1 is SNHLY and CDR2 is FYNNEI. Here the CDR3 DNA reads TGTGCCAGCAGGCGGGGGAGGGTGGAAGAGACCCAGTACTTC. Amino acid sequence: CASRRGRVEETQYF.

The chain links TRBV30 to TRBJ1-6; 7 bases match TRBD1. Per the germline V gene, CDR1 is GTSNPN and CDR2 is SVGIG (reference sequence). The CDR3 has 13 amino acids. V gave up 0 bases and J gave up 9 bases; unmatched junction bases: 2. CDR3 coding DNA: TGTGCCTGGAGTGTGAGGGGGCCTTCACCCCTCCACTTT. This codes for CAWSVRGPSPLHF.

The chain couples TRBV18 to TRBJ1-5; a possible D gene is TRBD1 (5 bases). Trimming took off 4 bases at V and 7 bases at J, with 20 bases between the two ends. This CDR3 is built from 16 residues. Per germline, CDR1 KGHSH and CDR2 LQKENI. The CDR3 DNA follows: TGTGCCAGCTCACACTCGACGGGGGTAGGGAGCCAGCCCCAGCATTTT. Its translation: CASSHSTGVGSQPQHF.

In its sample, this clone was seen a few times. The rearrangement uses TRBV28 and TRBJ2-7, with 8 nucleotides matching TRBD1. The CDR3 runs 15 residues. The V and J ends lost 6 bases and 7 bases, in that order; junction bases with no gene match: 14. The germline CDR1 and CDR2 sequences are MDHEN and SYDVKM. The CDR3, as DNA: TGTGCCAGCAGAGACAGGGGACTCCACGGCTTAGAGCAGTACTTC. Protein: CASRDRGLHGLEQYF.

V usage is TRBV5-1 and J usage is TRBJ2-3, with 10 bases fitting TRBD1. CDR3 length: 17 amino acids. In germline, CDR1 is SGHRS, CDR2 YFSETQ. V lost 4 bases, J lost 0 bases, and 8 bases stayed unmatched. The CDR3 sequence: CASSPGQGGFSTDTQYF. CDR3 coding DNA: TGCGCCAGCAGCCCAGGACAGGGGGGTTTTAGCACAGATACGCAGTATTTT.

A few counts support this clone. The chain joins TRBV7-2 to TRBJ1-1; D remains unclear. Per the germline V gene, CDR1 is SGHTA and CDR2 is FQGNSA. V was pared by 2 bases and J by 7 bases, with 11 bases between. The CDR3 has 13 residues. The chain's CDR3 is CASSLIGEREAFF. The CDR3 DNA sequence: TGTGCCAGCAGCTTAATCGGGGAGCGTGAAGCTTTCTTT. The full variable domain, in which reference TRBV7-2 and TRBJ1-1 provide the parts outside the CDR3, is GAGVSQSPSNKVTEKGKDVELRCDPISGHTALYWYRQSLGQGLEFLIYFQGNSAPDKSGLPSDRFSAERTGGSVSTLTIQRTQQEDSAVYLCASSLIGEREAFFGQGTRLTVV.

The chain joins TRBV7-9 to TRBJ2-1; TRBD2 matches 7 bases. Trimming at V came to 8 bases and at J to 9 bases, leaving 10 bases not matched to a gene. CDR3 length: 13 residues. Germline-derived CDR1 and CDR2 are SEHNR and FQNEAQ (reference sequence). The CDR3 here is CASLFGPSGEQFF. The CDR3 DNA sequence: TGTGCCAGCTTATTTGGGCCTAGCGGTGAGCAGTTCTTC.

J is TRBJ2-2 and V is TRBV19; possible D gene TRBD1, 5 bases. The V and J ends lost 3 bases and 2 bases respectively, with 13 bases between them. Germline loops: CDR1 LNHDA, CDR2 SQIVND (reference sequence). This CDR3 has 16 amino acids. The CDR3 DNA follows: TGTGCCAGTAGTATTAACGGCCAGGGCAACACCGGGGAGCTGTTTTTT. Translation: CASSINGQGNTGELFF.

This clone has a handful of counts. This chain connects TRBV30 to TRBJ1-6; no firm D call. CDR1 is GTSNPN, CDR2 SVGIG, per germline (reference sequence). This CDR3 is 14 amino acids long. Trimming took 0 bases from V and 9 from J, leaving 12 bases between them. CDR3 sequence (DNA): TGTGCCTGGAGTGTACAGCAGAGCGGTTCACCCCTCCACTTT. This translates into CAWSVQQSGSPLHF.

J is TRBJ1-5 and V is TRBV6-5, with no clear D. Trimming removed 2 bases at V and 4 bases at J, with 12 bases between. Germline V gene lookup returns CDR1 MNHEY and CDR2 SVGAGI. CDR3 size: 15 residues. For the CDR3, the DNA is TGTGCCAGCAGTTACCCCCCCGACGGGAATCAGCCCCAGCATTTT. It specifies CASSYPPDGNQPQHF.

The rearrangement joins TRBV5-6 to TRBJ2-7; 9 nucleotides line up with TRBD1. Germline CDR1 is SGHDT and CDR2 is YYEEEE. V gave up 4 bases and J gave up 4 bases; unmatched junction bases: 6. The CDR3 is made up of 14 amino acids. The CDR3 sequence: CASSAGTGWYEQYF. The CDR3 DNA is TGTGCCAGCAGCGCCGGGACAGGGTGGTACGAGCAGTACTTC.

The table lists this clone with a count of one. The chain carries TRBV6-5 and TRBJ1-6; 8 bases match TRBD1. From germline, CDR1 is MNHEY and CDR2 SVGAGI. Losses at the gene ends were 5 bases for V and 4 bases for J; bases not matched to a gene: 1. This CDR3 is built from 14 residues. The CDR3 loop reads CASSRTGYNSPLHF. CDR3 bases: TGTGCCAGCAGTCGGACAGGGTATAATTCACCCCTCCACTTT.

The chain employs TRBV4-3 and TRBJ2-1; D perhaps matches TRBD2 (5 bases). Per the germline V gene, CDR1 is LGHNA and CDR2 is YSLEER. The CDR3 length is 18 residues. The ends were cut back, 3 bases at V and 1 base at J, with 19 bases in the middle. CDR3 region: CASSHERKDVISYNEQFF. In nucleotides, the CDR3 is TGCGCCAGCAGCCACGAGCGGAAGGACGTGATATCCTACAATGAGCAGTTCTTC.

V and J are TRBV28 and TRBJ2-7; weak D call: TRBD1 (6 bases). Looked up from germline, CDR1 is MDHEN and CDR2 is SYDVKM. The CDR3 is 12 residues long. The V end lost 6 bases, the J end lost 2 bases, and 8 bases lay between the germline ends. The CDR3: CASRQGPYEQYF. CDR3 DNA: TGTGCCAGCAGACAGGGACCCTACGAGCAGTACTTC.

This clone was counted between two and nine times. V is TRBV27 and J is TRBJ2-6; 10 nucleotides agree with TRBD2. Looked up from germline, CDR1 is MNHEY and CDR2 is SMNVEV (reference sequence). The CDR3 extends over 20 amino acids. V was clipped by 6 bases and J by 1 base; unmatched bases: 15. As DNA, the CDR3 is TGTGCCAGCAGCCATTCGATAGGGACTAGCGATGAGTCTGGGGCCAACGTCCTGACTTTC. It is translated as CASSHSIGTSDESGANVLTF.

The genes are TRBV14 and TRBJ1-4, with D uncertain. This CDR3 contains 13 residues. Germline V gene sequence: CDR1 SGHDN, CDR2 FVKESK. V lost 4 bases, J lost 5 bases, and 8 bases lay in between. The CDR3 here is CASSPRYNEKLFF. The DNA for the CDR3 is TGTGCCAGCAGCCCCCGGTACAATGAAAAACTGTTTTTT. The whole variable domain, remainder taken from reference TRBV14 and TRBJ1-4, is EAGVTQFPSHSVIEKGQTVTLRCDPISGHDNLYWYRRVMGKEIKFLLHFVKESKQDESGMPNNRFLAERTGGTYSTLKVQPAELEDSGVYFCASSPRYNEKLFFGSGTQLSVL.

The V call is TRBV7-9, the J call TRBJ1-1, with D possibly matching TRBD1 (6 bases). The germline gives CDR1 SEHNR, CDR2 FQNEAQ (reference sequence). The ends were cut back, 5 bases at V and 8 bases at J, with 24 bases in the middle. The CDR3 runs to 16 residues. The CDR3 coding sequence is TGTGCCAGCAGCCCAACCCGGGACACCCTCCTCCACGAAGCTTTCTTT. Translated, it gives CASSPTRDTLLHEAFF.

This clone was seen only a few times. The chain recombines TRBV7-2 with TRBJ1-1; a possible D gene is TRBD1 (5 bases). Germline CDR1 is SGHTA and CDR2 is FQGNSA. The CDR3 is 13 amino acids. With 2 bases removed from V and 4 bases from J, the gap between germline ends came to 8 bases. The CDR3 sequence: CASSLRQGTEAFF. The CDR3 nucleotides read TGTGCCAGCAGCTTAAGGCAGGGCACTGAAGCTTTCTTT.

Only a few counts were recorded for this clone. The chain couples TRBV11-3 to TRBJ2-6; D is ambiguous. With 5 bases removed from V and 0 bases from J, the gap between germline ends came to 5 bases. The length of the CDR3 is 14 residues. Per germline, CDR1 SGHNT and CDR2 YENEEA. This chain's CDR3 is CASSENSGANVLTF. The CDR3 DNA sequence: TGTGCCAGCAGCGAGAACTCTGGGGCCAACGTCCTGACTTTC.

This rearrangement joins TRBV19 to TRBJ1-5; TRBD1 is a possible D gene (6 bases). Germline values: CDR1 LNHDA, CDR2 SQIVND (reference sequence). With 6 bases removed from V and 3 bases from J, the gap between germline ends came to 18 bases. This CDR3 comprises 16 residues. CDR3: CASRAWGGQSNQPQHF. The CDR3 coding sequence is TGTGCCAGTAGGGCGTGGGGTGGACAGTCCAATCAGCCCCAGCATTTT.

In regard to this clone: A junction end diverges from the germline sequence, so it may reflect a read error. The rearrangement uses TRBV7-7 and TRBJ2-2; 8 bases fit TRBD2. From germline, CDR1 is SSHAT and CDR2 FNYEAQ (reference sequence). The CDR3 contains 16 residues. CDR3 nucleotide sequence: TGTGCTAGCAGTGTGGTGTCCGCGGGAGGAGACGGGGAGCTGTTTTTT. Residues: CASSVVSAGGDGELFF. Complete variable domain (other parts from reference TRBV7-7 and TRBJ2-2): GAGVSQSPRYKVTKRGQDVTLRCDPISSHATLYWYQQALGQGPEFLTYFNYEAQPDKSGLPSDRFSAERPEGSISTLTIQRTEQRDSAMYRCASSVVSAGGDGELFFGEGSRLTVL.

In its sample, this clone was seen a few times. V and J are TRBV28 and TRBJ1-2, with D tentatively TRBD1 (6 bases). Per germline, CDR1 MDHEN and CDR2 SYDVKM. The V and J ends lost 3 bases and 1 base respectively, with 12 bases between them. There are 15 residues in the CDR3. Written as DNA, the CDR3 is TGTGCCAGCAGTTTGCACACAGGGTATAACTATGGCTACACCTTC. It translates to CASSLHTGYNYGYTF.

A few counts support this clone. This chain links TRBV6-5 with TRBJ2-1, with D unresolved. The germline V and J ends were trimmed by 6 bases and 0 bases, with 3 bases remaining between them. CDR3 size: 12 residues. Per germline, CDR1 MNHEY and CDR2 SVGAGI. CDR3 nucleotides: TGTGCCAGCAGGGCCTCCTACAATGAGCAGTTCTTC. Translating gives CASRASYNEQFF.

This clone was detected a few times. The chain couples TRBV4-1 to TRBJ2-7, with D possibly matching TRBD2 (5 bases). The CDR3 is made up of 14 amino acids. CDR1 and CDR2 from the germline V gene are MGHRA and YSYEKL. V was trimmed by 2 bases and J by 1 base, leaving 9 bases between them. The CDR3 nucleotides are TGCGCCAGCAGCCAATATGGACTTTCCTACGAGCAGTACTTC. Translation: CASSQYGLSYEQYF.

The V and J genes are TRBV5-8 and TRBJ1-2, with a tentative D call TRBD1 (6 bases). The CDR3 is 13 amino acids. V was trimmed by 9 bases and J by 1 base, leaving 13 bases between them. CDR1 and CDR2 (germline): SGHTS, YDEGEE. The CDR3 sequence is CATGTPYNYGYTF. DNA of the CDR3: TGTGCCACCGGGACACCGTATAACTATGGCTACACCTTC.

This clone occurred a few times. This rearrangement joins TRBV6-1 to TRBJ2-1, with 10 bases that match TRBD2. The CDR3 spans 14 residues. Germline V gene sequence: CDR1 MNHNS, CDR2 SASEGT. The V gene end was trimmed by 2 bases and the J gene end by 9 bases; junction bases not matched to a gene: 4. Here the CDR3 DNA reads TGTGCCAGCAGTGAACTAGCGGGAGTGGGTGAGCAGTTCTTC. It yields the protein CASSELAGVGEQFF.